There are a few counts of the clone carrying this T cell receptor (beta chain). Antigen: not known. This sample is drawn from a study of T cells after yellow fever vaccination. Study at large: Fractions low in cell number were prepared with SMART-Seq v4 Ultra Low Input.

Regarding the study as a whole: On re-exposure, the response was weaker but peaked faster, at day 5 versus 15. Sorted repertoires could include abundant contaminating clonotypes from bulk cells. Reappearance after the booster was observed for most primary-vaccination clones (about 96% CD4, about 91% CD8).

TCRdb reprocessed the 5' RACE reads via MiXCR and lists one record per CDR3 protein. The repertoire holds around 550,000 distinct CDR3 sequences, with approximately 21% as singletons. Germline-derived CDR1 and CDR2 are SGHTA and FQGNSA. Unmatched junction bases numbered 12, after V lost 8 bases and J lost 5 bases. The CDR3 loop spans 15 amino acids. This rearrangement joins TRBV7-2 to TRBJ2-5; 9 bases are a match to TRBD1. The receptor was isolated from a man aged 25-45 years who received the YFV17D yellow fever vaccine. The sequencing used PBMCs, collected 15 days after the yellow fever booster vaccination. CDR3 nucleotide sequence: TGTGCCAGCTTGTACCGGGACAGGGTTCGCGAGACCCAGTACTTC. It yields the protein CASLYRDRVRETQYF.